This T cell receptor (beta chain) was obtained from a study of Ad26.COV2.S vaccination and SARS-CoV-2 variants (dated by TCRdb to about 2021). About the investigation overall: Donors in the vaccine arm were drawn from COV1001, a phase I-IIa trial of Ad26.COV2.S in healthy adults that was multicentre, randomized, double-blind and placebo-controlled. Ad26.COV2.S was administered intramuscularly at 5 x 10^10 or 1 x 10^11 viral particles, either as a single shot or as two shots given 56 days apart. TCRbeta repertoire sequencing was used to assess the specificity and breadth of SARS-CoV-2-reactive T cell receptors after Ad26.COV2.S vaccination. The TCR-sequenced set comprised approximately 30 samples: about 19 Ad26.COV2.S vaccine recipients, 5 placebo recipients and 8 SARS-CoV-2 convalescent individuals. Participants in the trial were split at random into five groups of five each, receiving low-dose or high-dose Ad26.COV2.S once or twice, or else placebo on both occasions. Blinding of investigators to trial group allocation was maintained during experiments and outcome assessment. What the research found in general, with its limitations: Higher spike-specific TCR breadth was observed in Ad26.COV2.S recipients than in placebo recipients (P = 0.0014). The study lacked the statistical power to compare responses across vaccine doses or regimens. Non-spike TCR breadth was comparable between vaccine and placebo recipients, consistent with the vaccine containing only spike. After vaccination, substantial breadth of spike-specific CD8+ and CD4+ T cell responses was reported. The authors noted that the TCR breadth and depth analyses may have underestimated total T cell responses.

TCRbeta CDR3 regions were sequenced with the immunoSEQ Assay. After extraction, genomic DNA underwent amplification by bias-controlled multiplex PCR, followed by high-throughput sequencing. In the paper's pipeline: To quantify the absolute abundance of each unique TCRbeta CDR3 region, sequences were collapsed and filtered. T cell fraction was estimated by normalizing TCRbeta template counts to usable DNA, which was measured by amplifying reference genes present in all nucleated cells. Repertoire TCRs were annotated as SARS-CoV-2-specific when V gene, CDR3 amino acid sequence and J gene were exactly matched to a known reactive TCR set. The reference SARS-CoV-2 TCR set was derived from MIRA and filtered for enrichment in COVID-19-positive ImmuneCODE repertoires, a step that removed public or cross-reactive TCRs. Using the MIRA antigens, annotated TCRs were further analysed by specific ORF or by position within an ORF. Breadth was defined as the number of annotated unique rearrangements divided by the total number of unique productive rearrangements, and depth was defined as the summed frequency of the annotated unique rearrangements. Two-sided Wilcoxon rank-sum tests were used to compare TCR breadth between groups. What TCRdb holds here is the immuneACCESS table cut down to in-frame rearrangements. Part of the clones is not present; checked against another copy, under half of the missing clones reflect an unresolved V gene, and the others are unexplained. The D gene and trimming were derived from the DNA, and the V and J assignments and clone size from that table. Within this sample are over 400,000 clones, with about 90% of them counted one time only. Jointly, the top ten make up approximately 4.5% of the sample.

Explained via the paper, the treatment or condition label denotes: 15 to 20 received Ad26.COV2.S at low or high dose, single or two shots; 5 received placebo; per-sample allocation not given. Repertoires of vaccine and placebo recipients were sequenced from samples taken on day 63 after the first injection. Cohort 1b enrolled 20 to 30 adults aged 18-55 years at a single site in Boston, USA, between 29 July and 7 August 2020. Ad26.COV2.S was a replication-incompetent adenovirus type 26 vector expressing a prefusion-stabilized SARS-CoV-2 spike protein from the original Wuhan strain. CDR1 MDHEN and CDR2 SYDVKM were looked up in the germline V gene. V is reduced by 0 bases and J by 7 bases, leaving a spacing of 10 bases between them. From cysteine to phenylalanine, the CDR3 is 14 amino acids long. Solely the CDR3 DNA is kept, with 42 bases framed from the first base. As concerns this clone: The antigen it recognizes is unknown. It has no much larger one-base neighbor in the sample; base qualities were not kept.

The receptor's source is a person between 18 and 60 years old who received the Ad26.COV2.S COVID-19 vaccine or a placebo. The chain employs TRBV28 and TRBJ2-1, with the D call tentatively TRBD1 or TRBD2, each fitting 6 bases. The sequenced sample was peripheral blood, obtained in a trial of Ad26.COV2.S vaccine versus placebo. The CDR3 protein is CASSLWEGGNEQFF. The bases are TGTGCCAGCAGTTTATGGGAAGGGGGGAATGAGCAGTTCTTC. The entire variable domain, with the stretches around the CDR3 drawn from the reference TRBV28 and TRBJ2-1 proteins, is DVKVTQSSRYLVKRTGEKVFLECVQDMDHENMFWYRQDPGLGLRLIYFSYDVKMKEKGDIPEGYSVSREKKERFSLILESASTNQTSMYLCASSLWEGGNEQFFGPGTRLTVL.